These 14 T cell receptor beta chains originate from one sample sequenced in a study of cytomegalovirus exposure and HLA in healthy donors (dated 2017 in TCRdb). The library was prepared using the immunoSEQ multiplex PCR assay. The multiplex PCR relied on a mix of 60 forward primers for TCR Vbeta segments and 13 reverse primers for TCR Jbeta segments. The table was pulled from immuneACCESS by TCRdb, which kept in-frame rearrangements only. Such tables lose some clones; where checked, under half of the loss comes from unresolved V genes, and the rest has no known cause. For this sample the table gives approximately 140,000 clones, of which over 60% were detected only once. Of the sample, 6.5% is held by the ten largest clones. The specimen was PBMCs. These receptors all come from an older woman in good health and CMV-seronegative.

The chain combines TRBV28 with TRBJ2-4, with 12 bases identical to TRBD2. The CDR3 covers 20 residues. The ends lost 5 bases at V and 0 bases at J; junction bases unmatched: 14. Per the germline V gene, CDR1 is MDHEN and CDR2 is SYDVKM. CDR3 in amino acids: CASSPHQGGLAGIAKNIQYF. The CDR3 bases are TGTGCCAGCAGTCCGCACCAAGGAGGACTAGCGGGAATAGCCAAAAACATTCAGTACTTC.

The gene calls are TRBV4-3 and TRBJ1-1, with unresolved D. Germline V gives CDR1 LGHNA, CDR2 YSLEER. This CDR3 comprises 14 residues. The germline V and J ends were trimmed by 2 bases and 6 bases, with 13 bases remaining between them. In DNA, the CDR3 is TGCGCCAGCAGCCAAAACCGAGGGAAGGCTGAAGCTTTCTTT. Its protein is CASSQNRGKAEAFF.

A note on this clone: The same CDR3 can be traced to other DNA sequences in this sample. The CDR3: CASSPLAGGYQETQYF. The CDR3 nucleotides read TGTGCCAGCTCACCCCTAGCGGGGGGGTACCAAGAGACCCAGTACTTC. The chain employs TRBV18 and TRBJ2-5; TRBD2 matches at 12 bases. V shed 3 bases, J shed 0 bases, and the junction held 2 bases outside the gene matches. The CDR3 covers 16 residues. Germline CDR1 and CDR2: KGHSH and LQKENI.

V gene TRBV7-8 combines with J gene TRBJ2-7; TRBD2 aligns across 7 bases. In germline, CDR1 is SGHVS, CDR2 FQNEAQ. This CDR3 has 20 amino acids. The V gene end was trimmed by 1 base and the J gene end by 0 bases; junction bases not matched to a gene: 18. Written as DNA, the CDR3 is TGTGCCAGCAGCTTAGGGGGAGCCGGGACTAACCCGAGGAGCTCCTACGAGCAGTACTTC. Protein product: CASSLGGAGTNPRSSYEQYF.

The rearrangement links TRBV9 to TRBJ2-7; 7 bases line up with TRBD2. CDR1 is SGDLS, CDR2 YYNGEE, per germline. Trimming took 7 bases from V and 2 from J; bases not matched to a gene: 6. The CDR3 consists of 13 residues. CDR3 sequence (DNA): TGTGCCAGCGGGGGGGAGTCGGCCTACGAGCAGTACTTC. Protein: CASGGESAYEQYF.

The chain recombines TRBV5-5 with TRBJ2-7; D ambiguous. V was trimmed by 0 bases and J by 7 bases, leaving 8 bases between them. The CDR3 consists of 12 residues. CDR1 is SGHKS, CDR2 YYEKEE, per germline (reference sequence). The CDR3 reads CASSLDLSEQYF. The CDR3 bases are TGTGCCAGCAGCTTGGATTTGAGTGAGCAGTACTTC.

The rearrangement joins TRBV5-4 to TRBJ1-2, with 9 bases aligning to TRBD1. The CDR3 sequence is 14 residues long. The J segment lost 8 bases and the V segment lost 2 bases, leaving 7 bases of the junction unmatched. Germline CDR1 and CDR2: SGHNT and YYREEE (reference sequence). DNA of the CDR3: TGTGCCAGCAGCTTCGGGACAGGGCCACAGGGCTACACCTTC. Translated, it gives CASSFGTGPQGYTF.

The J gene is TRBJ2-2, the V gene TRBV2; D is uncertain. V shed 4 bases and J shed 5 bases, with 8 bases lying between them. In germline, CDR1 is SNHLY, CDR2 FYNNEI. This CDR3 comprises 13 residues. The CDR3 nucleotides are TGTGCCAGCAGTGTAGACGGGACCGGGGAGCTGTTTTTT. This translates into CASSVDGTGELFF.

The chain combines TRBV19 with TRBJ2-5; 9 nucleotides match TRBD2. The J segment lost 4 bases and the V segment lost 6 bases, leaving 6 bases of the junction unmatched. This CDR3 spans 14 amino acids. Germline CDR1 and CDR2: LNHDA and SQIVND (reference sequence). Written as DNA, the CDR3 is TGTGCCAGTAGGGGGCTAGCGGGGTCAGAGACCCAGTACTTC. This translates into CASRGLAGSETQYF.

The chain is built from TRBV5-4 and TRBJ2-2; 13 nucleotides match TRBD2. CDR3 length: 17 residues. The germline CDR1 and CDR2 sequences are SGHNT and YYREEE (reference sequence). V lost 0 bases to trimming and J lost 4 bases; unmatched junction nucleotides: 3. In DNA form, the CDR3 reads TGTGCCAGCAGCTTGGGACTAGCGGGAGGAGTCACCGGGGAGCTGTTTTTT. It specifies CASSLGLAGGVTGELFF. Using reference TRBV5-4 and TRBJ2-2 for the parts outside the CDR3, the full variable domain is ETGVTQSPTHLIKTRGQQVTLRCSSQSGHNTVSWYQQALGQGPQFIFQYYREEENGRGNFPPRFSGLQFPNYSSELNVNALELDDSALYLCASSLGLAGGVTGELFFGEGSRLTVL.

The CDR3 DNA reads as TGTGCCAGCTTCCCACAGGGGGAGAACACTGAAGCTTTCTTT. It is translated as CASFPQGENTEAFF. The chain has TRBV7-9 and TRBJ1-1; 8 bases are a match to TRBD1. The V and J ends lost 8 bases and 1 base, in that order; junction bases with no gene match: 6. This CDR3 has 14 amino acids. Per germline, CDR1 SEHNR and CDR2 FQNEAQ (reference sequence).

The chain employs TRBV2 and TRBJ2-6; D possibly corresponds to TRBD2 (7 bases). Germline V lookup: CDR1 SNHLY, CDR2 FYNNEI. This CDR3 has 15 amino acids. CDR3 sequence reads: CGGKGGGFGANVLTF. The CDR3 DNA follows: TGTGGGGGAAAAGGGGGGGGTTTTGGGGCCAACGTCCTGACTTTC.

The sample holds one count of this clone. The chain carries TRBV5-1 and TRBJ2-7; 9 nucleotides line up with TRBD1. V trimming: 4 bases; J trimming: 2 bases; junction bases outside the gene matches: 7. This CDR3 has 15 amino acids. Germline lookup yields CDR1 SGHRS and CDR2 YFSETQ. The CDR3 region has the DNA TGCGCCAGCAGCCGCCGGGACAGGGTAACCTACGAGCAGTACTTC. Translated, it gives CASSRRDRVTYEQYF.

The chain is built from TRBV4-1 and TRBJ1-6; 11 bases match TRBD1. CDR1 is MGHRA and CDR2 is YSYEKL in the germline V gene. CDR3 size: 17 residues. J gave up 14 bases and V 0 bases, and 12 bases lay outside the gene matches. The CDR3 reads CASSQDIGQGAGRSLHF. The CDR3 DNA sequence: TGCGCCAGCAGCCAAGATATCGGACAGGGGGCGGGTAGGTCCCTCCACTTT.